This T cell receptor beta chain was sequenced in a study of neurological immune-mediated disorders (dated 2019 in TCRdb). Regarding the complete study: Using UMI-based sequencing, the study compared peripheral blood TCR-beta repertoires from patients with HTLV-I-associated myelopathy (HAM/TSP), patients with multiple sclerosis, and healthy controls. The approximately 110 TCR-beta libraries included longitudinal samples, technical triplicates and paired sorted CD4+ and CD8+ T-cell subsets alongside PBMC samples. Of the roughly 70 subjects in the cohort, about 14 were HAM/TSP patients, about 34 were multiple sclerosis patients, and about 20 were healthy controls.

The healthy controls were volunteers from a blood bank in Maryland, USA. For the unsorted PBMC libraries, 2 million PBMCs were stored in RNAlater at -80 degrees C until RNA extraction and were used to generate the libraries. Peripheral blood underwent Ficoll-Hypaque density gradient centrifugation to isolate PBMCs, which were then cryopreserved in liquid nitrogen. cDNA synthesis used template-switch 5'RACE with a primer carrying a 10-nucleotide random unique molecular identifier tagging each TCR transcript. Every sequencing run covered 15-18 subjects and yielded more than 200 million TCR-beta sequences. The RNeasy kit was used to extract total RNA. TCR-beta VDJ regions were amplified with primers for the TCR constant region and the 5'RACE anchor, using the KAPA Real-time Library Amplification kit. A first PCR added sample indexes and Illumina adaptors, after which a second PCR increased the library yield. After Ampure bead purification, the roughly 650 bp TCR product was size-selected on a 2% E-gel SizeSelection system. Before pooling, library quality was checked on a Bioanalyzer, concentration was measured with Qubit, and libraries were quantified with the Kapa Library Quantification kit. Paired-end 2 x 150 bp sequencing of the libraries was performed on an Illumina HiSeq 2500. To increase sequence diversity, roughly 24-31% phiX was spiked into each library pool. On the study's bioinformatics: Quality-filtered reads were processed with the UMI-based MiGEC pipeline, which removed over 85% of raw TCR sequences during error correction. IMGT germline references were used for alignment of VDJ genes, and clonotypes were defined by a unique CDR3 amino acid sequence together with V-J genes. Clonal expansion, Shannon diversity and CDR3 relatedness were evaluated with VDJtools (CalcPairwiseDistances, ClusterSamples), while phylogenetic trees were built in CLCbio workbench. Clones with at least 8 unique UMIs were defined as expanded, with this threshold being based on coefficient-of-variation modelling across technical triplicates. TCRdb handled the public reads itself, with Q25 trimming in fastp and clone calling in MiXCR, and kept productive beta chains. When rows share a CDR3 protein, they turn into one entry using the most common DNA and genes. These V and J calls rely on TCRdb rather than the paper's analysis. The sample contains tens of thousands of distinct CDR3 sequences, roughly 7% of them found a single time. The leading ten clones occupy roughly 4.4% of the sample.

The germline ends are 8 bases apart after V is trimmed by 3 bases and J by 3 bases. Its CDR3 holds 14 amino acids, cysteine through phenylalanine. Solely the CDR3 DNA is kept, with 42 bases framed from the first base. Beyond this particular receptor, the publication reports: Across subjects, expanded clones never shared an identical CDR3 amino acid sequence, which suggests that the TCR-beta repertoires in every group were private. TCR clonal expansion was highest in HAM/TSP patients and lowest in MS patients, with MS patients falling below even healthy controls.

This clonotype has at least ten counts. Its antigen is currently not known. There are no base qualities to consult, and no much larger clone falls within one base. The sequencing input was PBMCs. This TCR was recovered from a woman aged 40 to 50 in good health. The chain is assembled from TRBV12-3 or TRBV12-4 and TRBJ2-2; the D call is possibly TRBD1 or TRBD2, each sharing 5 bases. The nucleotide sequence is given as TGTGCCAGCAGTTTTATGGGGGACACCGGGGAGCTGTTTTTT. It specifies CASSFMGDTGELFF.